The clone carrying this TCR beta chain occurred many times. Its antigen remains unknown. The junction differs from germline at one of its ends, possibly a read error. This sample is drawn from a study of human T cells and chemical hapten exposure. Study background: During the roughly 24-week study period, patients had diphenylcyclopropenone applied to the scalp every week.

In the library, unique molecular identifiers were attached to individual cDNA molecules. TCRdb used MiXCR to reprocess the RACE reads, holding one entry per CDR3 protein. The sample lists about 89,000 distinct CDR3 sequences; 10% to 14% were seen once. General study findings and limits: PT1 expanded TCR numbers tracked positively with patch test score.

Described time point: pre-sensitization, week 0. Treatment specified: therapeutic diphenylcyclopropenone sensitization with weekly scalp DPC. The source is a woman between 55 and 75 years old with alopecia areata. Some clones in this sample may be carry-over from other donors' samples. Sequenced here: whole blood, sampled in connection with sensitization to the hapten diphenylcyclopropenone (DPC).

CDR3 nucleotides: TGTGCCAGCACCCCGCAGGGGCACTCTGAAAACACCATATATTTT. Translation: CASTPQGHSENTIYF. The chain links TRBV12-3 or TRBV12-4 to TRBJ1-3, with a possible D match to TRBD1 (6 bases). The CDR3 sequence is 15 residues long.